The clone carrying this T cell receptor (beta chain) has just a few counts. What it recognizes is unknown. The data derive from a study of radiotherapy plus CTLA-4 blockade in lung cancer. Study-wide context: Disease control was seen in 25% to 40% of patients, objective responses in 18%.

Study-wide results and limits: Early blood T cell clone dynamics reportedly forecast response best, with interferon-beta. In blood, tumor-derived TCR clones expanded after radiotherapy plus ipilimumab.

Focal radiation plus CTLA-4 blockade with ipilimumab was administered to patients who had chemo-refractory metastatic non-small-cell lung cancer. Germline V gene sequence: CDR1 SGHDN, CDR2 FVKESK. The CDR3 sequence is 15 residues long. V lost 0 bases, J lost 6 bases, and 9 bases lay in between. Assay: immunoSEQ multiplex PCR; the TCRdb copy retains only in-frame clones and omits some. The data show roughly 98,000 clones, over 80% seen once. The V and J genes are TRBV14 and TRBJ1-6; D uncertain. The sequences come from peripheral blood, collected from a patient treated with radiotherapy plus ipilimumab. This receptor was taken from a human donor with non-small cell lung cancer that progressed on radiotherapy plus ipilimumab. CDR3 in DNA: TGTGCCAGCAGCCAAGAAGGGCGGGTTAATTCACCCCTCCACTTT. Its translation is CASSQEGRVNSPLHF.